These 21 T cell receptor beta chains came from one sample sequenced in a study of identical twins. TCRdb reprocessed the 5' RACE reads via MiXCR and lists one record per CDR3 protein. The sample gives about 900,000 distinct CDR3 sequences, 9% to 15% of which show up once; about 1.5% is in the top ten. The sample also formed part of further work on yellow fever vaccine responses in identical twins.

The specimen was PBMCs. These receptor sequences come from a woman aged 18-29 years in good health.

This clonotype has just a few counts. This rearrangement joins TRBV6-1 to TRBJ2-1; no reliable D call. The ends were cut back, 6 bases at V and 12 bases at J, with 18 bases in the middle. CDR1 is MNHNS, CDR2 SASEGT, per germline. The CDR3 loop spans 13 amino acids. The DNA of the CDR3 is TGTGCCAGCAGCCCCCAAGCATACGGTGGGCAGTTCTTC. Its protein is CASSPQAYGGQFF.

At least ten counts were recorded for this clonotype. The chain uses TRBV5-1 and TRBJ1-1; the D is unclear. V lost 1 base, J lost 1 base, and 11 bases lay in between. Germline CDR1 is SGHRS and CDR2 is YFSETQ. The CDR3 has 15 residues. The CDR3 loop reads CASSLTPGGNTEAFF. The CDR3 bases are TGCGCCAGCAGCTTGACGCCAGGCGGGAACACTGAAGCTTTCTTT.

The chain carries TRBV20-1 and TRBJ2-5, with D unresolved. Germline-derived CDR1 and CDR2 are DFQATT and SNEGSKA (reference sequence). CDR3 length equals 13 residues. Between the trimmed V and J ends, which lost 5 bases and 4 bases, there was a span of 14 bases. The CDR3 sequence: CSAPFWFGETQYF. The CDR3 DNA follows: TGCAGTGCTCCATTTTGGTTTGGAGAGACCCAGTACTTC.

Concerning this clonotype itself: Given a much more abundant clone one base away, this may be a read error. The genes are TRBV5-1 and TRBJ1-1; weak D call: TRBD1 (5 bases). The CDR3 loop spans 15 amino acids. Germline V gene sequence: CDR1 SGHRS, CDR2 YFSETQ. CDR3 in DNA: TGCGCCAGCAGCTTGGTATCCGGGGGGAACAGTGAAGCTTTCTTT. This translates into CASSLVSGGNSEAFF.

This clonotype was counted at least ten times. The chain links TRBV12-3 or TRBV12-4 to TRBJ2-3; D perhaps matches TRBD1 (7 bases). The CDR3 length is 17 residues. V dropped 6 bases and J dropped 1 base, with 20 bases sitting between them. Here the CDR3 reads CASRYAGTVLGTDTQYF. The CDR3 DNA reads TGTGCCAGCAGGTACGCGGGGACAGTCCTTGGCACAGATACGCAGTATTTT.

This clonotype was counted between two and nine times. CDR3 bases: TGCGCCAGCAGTGTCGGTGGGACAGCAACGAACACCGGGGAGCTGTTTTTT. Its translation is CASSVGGTATNTGELFF. The V gene is TRBV10-1, the J gene TRBJ2-2; 7 bases are a match to TRBD1. Germline loops: CDR1 WNHNN, CDR2 SYGVQD (reference sequence). After removal of 4 bases from V and 0 bases from J, the junction contained 8 bases not matched to a gene. This CDR3 comprises 17 residues.

This clonotype appeared a few times. V gene TRBV5-1 combines with J gene TRBJ2-3; 7 bases match TRBD2. The CDR3 spans 15 residues. V was clipped by 2 bases and J by 4 bases; unmatched bases: 7. CDR1 and CDR2 from the germline V gene are SGHRS and YFSETQ. The CDR3 nucleotides are TGCGCCAGCAGCTTCTTCGGGACTATGGCAGATACGCAGTATTTT. Protein: CASSFFGTMADTQYF.

In this sample, this clonotype turned up many times. V gene TRBV27 combines with J gene TRBJ2-3; 10 positions match TRBD2. The V segment lost 3 bases and the J segment 4 bases; nucleotides outside the gene matches: 1. Germline V gene data show CDR1 as MNHEY and CDR2 as SMNVEV (reference sequence). The CDR3 extends over 14 amino acids. CDR3 bases: TGTGCCAGCAGTTTGGGACTAGCGTCAGATACGCAGTATTTT. This codes for CASSLGLASDTQYF.

The chain joins TRBV20-1 to TRBJ1-6; D call uncertain. The CDR3 contains 16 residues. V gave up 3 bases and J gave up 0 bases, with 12 bases separating them. Germline CDR1 DFQATT, CDR2 SNEGSKA (reference sequence). The CDR3 sequence is CSARGRRSSYNSPLHF. The CDR3 DNA reads as TGCAGTGCTAGGGGGAGGCGGAGCTCCTATAATTCACCCCTCCACTTT.

The J gene is TRBJ2-7, the V gene TRBV11-1; 7 nucleotides align to TRBD2. V was clipped by 4 bases and J by 3 bases; unmatched bases: 18. The CDR3 covers 18 residues. From germline, CDR1 is SGHAT and CDR2 FQDESV (reference sequence). The CDR3 bases are TGTGCCAGCAGCTCGCAGACCCTAGGTAGCGGGTGGGGCTACGAGCAGTACTTC. As protein: CASSSQTLGSGWGYEQYF.

V is TRBV29-1 and J is TRBJ2-1; 11 bases are a match to TRBD1. This CDR3 is 15 amino acids long. V gave up 3 bases and J gave up 6 bases; unmatched junction bases: 7. CDR1 is SQVTM, CDR2 ANQGSEA, per germline. The CDR3: CSVDVRDRGTNEQFF. The CDR3 bases are TGCAGCGTTGACGTCCGGGACAGGGGGACCAATGAGCAGTTCTTC.

This clonotype was recorded at least ten times. The chain couples TRBV20-1 to TRBJ2-1; a possible D gene is TRBD2 (5 bases). CDR3 length equals 15 residues. Between the trimmed V and J ends, which lost 3 bases and 9 bases, there was a span of 21 bases. Germline assignment: CDR1 DFQATT and CDR2 SNEGSKA (reference sequence). The CDR3 here is CSASHLLVRNGEQFF. The CDR3 nucleotides are TGCAGTGCTAGCCACCTACTAGTGCGGAATGGTGAGCAGTTCTTC.

This clonotype has only a few counts. The rearrangement uses TRBV4-2 and TRBJ2-1; D is perhaps TRBD2 (6 bases). From germline, CDR1 is LGHNA and CDR2 YNFKEQ. V gave up 5 bases and J gave up 5 bases, with 19 bases separating them. The CDR3 is made up of 16 amino acids. The CDR3 coding sequence is TGTGCCAGCAGCAAAAGCGCGGGGCGGGCCGACAATGAGCAGTTCTTC. Its translation is CASSKSAGRADNEQFF.

The genes are TRBV12-5 and TRBJ2-1; D gene unclear. The CDR3 loop spans 14 amino acids. Per the germline V gene, CDR1 is LGHNT and CDR2 is FRNRAP. The ends were cut back, 3 bases at V and 5 bases at J, with 11 bases in the middle. DNA of the CDR3: TGTGCTAGTGGTTTATTCCCCCGCGACAATGAGCAGTTCTTC. Its translation: CASGLFPRDNEQFF.

This clonotype has more than one count but fewer than ten. The CDR3 reads CASRGRLAGYNEQFF. Written as DNA, the CDR3 is TGTGCCAGCAGGGGGAGGTTAGCGGGATACAATGAGCAGTTCTTC. The V and J genes are TRBV2 and TRBJ2-1; the match to TRBD2 covers 8 bases. The CDR3 consists of 15 residues. Per the germline V gene, CDR1 is SNHLY and CDR2 is FYNNEI. Trimming at V came to 6 bases and at J to 4 bases, leaving 8 bases not matched to a gene.

This clonotype appeared a few times. V usage is TRBV5-1 and J usage is TRBJ1-1, with D unclear. The CDR3 has 15 residues. Germline V gene data show CDR1 as SGHRS and CDR2 as YFSETQ. Between the trimmed V and J ends, which lost 0 bases and 2 bases, there was a span of 11 bases. The CDR3 is CASSLARGRNTEAFF. DNA of the CDR3: TGCGCCAGCAGCTTGGCTCGTGGCAGAAACACTGAAGCTTTCTTT.

This chain connects TRBV7-9 to TRBJ1-1; the D is unclear. V gave up 5 bases and J gave up 3 bases, with 16 bases separating them. Looked up from germline, CDR1 is SEHNR and CDR2 is FQNEAQ (reference sequence). This CDR3 spans 15 amino acids. CDR3 in amino acids: CASSILPAGDTEAFF. The CDR3 bases are TGTGCCAGCAGCATCCTCCCGGCTGGGGACACTGAAGCTTTCTTT.

The CDR3 is CASNPGLAGKETQYF. In DNA, the CDR3 is TGTGCCAGCAATCCGGGACTAGCGGGGAAAGAGACCCAGTACTTC. The V gene is TRBV6-1, the J gene TRBJ2-5; the match to TRBD2 covers 13 bases. CDR1 and CDR2 from the germline V gene are MNHNS and SASEGT. The CDR3 spans 15 residues. V dropped 7 bases and J dropped 3; count of bases not matched to a gene: 5.

The chain links TRBV15 to TRBJ2-1; 14 positions match TRBD2. Trimming removed 2 bases from V and 10 bases from J; junction bases left unmatched: 10. The germline V gene encodes CDR1 LNHNV and CDR2 YYDKDF (reference sequence). The CDR3 is made up of 17 amino acids. The CDR3 is CATSRQTGTSGRGEQFF. In nucleotides, the CDR3 is TGTGCCACCAGCAGACAAACCGGGACTAGCGGGAGAGGGGAGCAGTTCTTC. The full variable domain, in which reference TRBV15 and TRBJ2-1 provide the parts outside the CDR3, is DAMVIQNPRYQVTQFGKPVTLSCSQTLNHNVMYWYQQKSSQAPKLLFHYYDKDFNNEADTPDNFQSRRPNTSFCFLDIRSPGLGDTAMYLCATSRQTGTSGRGEQFFGPGTRLTVL.

This clonotype was picked up a small number of times. The rearrangement uses TRBV29-1 and TRBJ1-1, with D possibly matching TRBD1 (5 bases). There are 14 residues in the CDR3. Trimming shortened V by 3 bases and J by 0 bases, and 11 bases separated the two germline ends. The germline gives CDR1 SQVTM, CDR2 ANQGSEA. The chain's CDR3 is CSVDMGGMNTEAFF. The CDR3 nucleotides read TGCAGCGTTGACATGGGGGGTATGAACACTGAAGCTTTCTTT.

The V and J genes are TRBV12-3 or TRBV12-4 and TRBJ2-7; TRBD1 agrees at 7 bases. J gave up 0 bases and V 4 bases, and 9 bases lay outside the gene matches. There are 16 residues in the CDR3. The CDR3 sequence is CASSWRGGLSSYEQYF. CDR3 bases: TGTGCCAGCAGTTGGAGAGGGGGCCTTAGCTCCTACGAGCAGTACTTC.